A selection of T cell receptor beta chains follows, all from one sample in a study of early T cells in non-severe SARS-CoV-2 infection. TCRdb recomputed calls from the 5' RACE reads with MiXCR, one row per CDR3 protein. The data contain 55,000 to 75,000 distinct CDR3 sequences, more than 7% of them singletons. Sequencing used whole blood. The receptors were gathered from an adult who was a healthcare worker with PCR-confirmed SARS-CoV-2 infection or an uninfected control (not recorded which). Both conserved end residues are part of each CDR3. The D gene is left open where the match is weak. Size is omitted from some rows. Given values are once, few, many or a class for expanded clones.

many	TRBV7-9	TRBJ1-5	TRBD1	CASSLGSGGQGNQPQHF	TGTGCCAGCAGCTTAGGATCGGGGGGACAGGGCAATCAGCCCCAGCATTTT
.	TRBV7-2	TRBJ2-7	.	CASSWDLIYEQYF	TGTGCCAGCAGCTGGGACTTGATCTACGAGCAGTACTTC
.	TRBV5-4	TRBJ2-1	.	CASIRSGYNEQFF	TGTGCCAGCATCCGGTCTGGGTACAATGAGCAGTTCTTC
many	TRBV25-1	TRBJ1-1	TRBD1	CASTRRPGQGSPEAFF	TGTGCCAGCACCAGACGCCCTGGACAGGGTTCGCCTGAAGCTTTCTTT
many	TRBV5-1	TRBJ2-2	.	CASSLQGTGELFF	TGCGCCAGCAGCTTGCAGGGCACCGGGGAGCTGTTTTTT
.	TRBV6-1	TRBJ2-7	TRBD1	CASIPTGVLPYEQYF	TGTGCCAGCATTCCGACAGGGGTCCTACCCTACGAGCAGTACTTC
many	TRBV24-1	TRBJ2-1	TRBD2	CATSTSGSPTNEQFF	TGTGCCACCAGCACTAGCGGGAGCCCTACCAATGAGCAGTTCTTC
many	TRBV4-2	TRBJ2-3	TRBD1	CASSLGQNTDTQYF	TGTGCCAGCAGCTTGGGACAGAACACAGATACGCAGTATTTT
.	TRBV5-1	TRBJ2-5	.	CASSLAGTGQETQYF	TGCGCCAGCAGCTTGGCCGGAACAGGGCAAGAGACCCAGTACTTC
many	TRBV12-3/TRBV12-4	TRBJ2-7	TRBD1	CASSLKGAAKEQYF	TGTGCCAGCAGTTTAAAGGGGGCAGCGAAGGAGCAGTACTTC
.	TRBV27	TRBJ2-7	.	CASSLGGYSYEQYF	TGTGCCAGCAGTTTGGGAGGTTACTCCTACGAGCAGTACTTC
.	TRBV4-2	TRBJ2-6	.	CASSQGPQGNSGANVLTF	TGTGCCAGCAGCCAAGGCCCACAGGGAAACTCCGGGGCCAACGTCCTGACTTTC
.	TRBV7-9	TRBJ2-7	TRBD2	CASSLSLAGNYEQYF	TGTGCCAGCAGCCTTTCCCTAGCGGGGAACTACGAGCAGTACTTC
.	TRBV15	TRBJ2-1	.	CATHRSGNNEQFF	TGTGCCACCCACCGTAGTGGGAACAATGAGCAGTTCTTC
.	TRBV6-6	TRBJ2-1	.	CASSYWQAFNEQFF	TGTGCCAGCAGTTATTGGCAGGCTTTCAATGAGCAGTTCTTC
.	TRBV18	TRBJ1-2	TRBD1	CASSRQGGDGYTF	TGTGCCAGCTCACGACAGGGTGGAGATGGCTACACCTTC
many	TRBV7-9	TRBJ2-2	.	CASSSTLNTGELFF	TGTGCCAGCAGCTCCACGCTGAACACCGGGGAGCTGTTTTTT
few	TRBV11-2	TRBJ2-7	.	CASSPRHEQYF	TGTGCCAGCAGCCCCCGACACGAGCAGTACTTC
.	TRBV29-1	TRBJ1-1	.	CSVVQHREATEAFF	TGCAGCGTTGTACAACACCGGGAGGCCACTGAAGCTTTCTTT
.	TRBV20-1	TRBJ1-5	.	CSAMDNNQPQHF	TGCAGTGCTATGGACAACAATCAGCCCCAGCATTTT
.	TRBV27	TRBJ2-7	.	CASSFNGGDYEQYF	TGTGCCAGCAGTTTTAACGGAGGAGACTACGAGCAGTACTTC
.	TRBV3-1	TRBJ2-7	.	CASSPTLAPSDEQYF	TGTGCCAGCAGCCCGACGTTAGCCCCATCAGACGAGCAGTACTTC
.	TRBV7-9	TRBJ1-1	TRBD1	CASQGQGAKDTEAFF	TGTGCCAGCCAGGGACAGGGGGCGAAGGACACTGAAGCTTTCTTT
few	TRBV28	TRBJ1-1	.	CASSSGRGAFF	TGTGCCAGCAGTAGCGGACGAGGGGCTTTCTTT
.	TRBV29-1	TRBJ2-3	TRBD2	CSAVAGVSTDTQYF	TGCAGCGCCGTAGCGGGAGTTAGTACAGATACGCAGTATTTT
.	TRBV12-3/TRBV12-4	TRBJ1-1	TRBD1	CASSFYHPGQGLNTEAFF	TGTGCCAGCAGTTTTTATCATCCGGGACAGGGTTTGAACACTGAAGCTTTCTTT
.	TRBV7-6	TRBJ1-2	.	CASSLYPDGDKLNYGYTF	TGTGCCAGCAGCTTATACCCCGATGGAGACAAACTTAACTATGGCTACACCTTC